Shown below are 19 T cell receptor beta chains from a single sample sequenced in a study of control samples from healthy donors and cancer patients. The protocol was immunoSEQ multiplex PCR, while the TCRdb copy is restricted to in-frame clones and leaves out a portion. Of roughly 80,000 clones detected, 88% appear once; the ten largest clones hold 4.5% to 6%. Sample: blood. The receptors were gathered from a woman in her fifties or sixties in good health.

V is TRBV7-8 and J is TRBJ1-5, with no clear D. CDR1 and CDR2 (germline): SGHVS, FQNEAQ. This CDR3 contains 16 residues. Between the trimmed V and J ends, which lost 4 bases and 2 bases, there was a span of 15 bases. The CDR3 sequence is CASSSSRVVGNQPQHF. The CDR3 nucleotides read TGTGCCAGCAGCTCAAGTCGGGTTGTGGGCAATCAGCCCCAGCATTTT.

As DNA, the CDR3 is TGTGCCAGCAGCCCCCCTTCCTCCCCTGGAAACACCATATATTTT. It is translated as CASSPPSSPGNTIYF. J is TRBJ1-3 and V is TRBV2; no clear D gene. There are 15 residues in the CDR3. Trimming removed 6 bases from V and 2 bases from J, with 14 bases in between. Germline loops: CDR1 SNHLY, CDR2 FYNNEI.

This clone was observed a few times. V gene TRBV2 combines with J gene TRBJ1-3, with TRBD1 as a possible D gene (5 bases). The CDR3 covers 15 residues. Germline V gives CDR1 SNHLY, CDR2 FYNNEI. V lost 10 bases and J lost 0, with 16 bases in between. The CDR3 region is CATVPGLHSGNTIYF. CDR3 bases: TGTGCCACTGTGCCGGGACTCCACTCTGGAAACACCATATATTTT. Supplemented by reference TRBV2 and TRBJ1-3, the full variable domain reads EPEVTQTPSHQVTQMGQEVILRCVPISNHLYFYWYRQILGQKVEFLVSFYNNEISEKSEIFDDQFSVERPDGSNFTLKIRSTKLEDSAMYFCATVPGLHSGNTIYFGEGSWLTVV.

This rearrangement joins TRBV4-2 to TRBJ2-7; TRBD1 matches at 7 bases. The CDR3 has 15 residues. Trimming removed 2 bases from V and 1 base from J; junction bases left unmatched: 5. Germline CDR1 is LGHNA and CDR2 is YNFKEQ. The CDR3: CASSQTRGQSYEQYF. CDR3 in DNA: TGTGCCAGCAGCCAAACACGGGGACAGTCCTACGAGCAGTACTTC.

This clone was counted a single time. Other DNA sequences in the same sample also yield this CDR3. The chain employs TRBV6-5 and TRBJ1-3, with 7 bases lining up with TRBD1. The CDR3 runs 13 residues. Trimming took 6 bases from V and 1 from J; bases not matched to a gene: 0. In germline, CDR1 is MNHEY, CDR2 SVGAGI. CDR3 in DNA: TGTGCCAGCAGCAGGGGGTCTGGAAACACCATATATTTT. As protein: CASSRGSGNTIYF.

The CDR3 coding sequence is TGCGCCAGCAGCTTAGGGCGGGTGGACACTGAAGCTTTCTTT. Its translation: CASSLGRVDTEAFF. The chain recombines TRBV5-1 with TRBJ1-1; D is unresolved. The germline gives CDR1 SGHRS, CDR2 YFSETQ. V lost 2 bases, J lost 3 bases, and 11 bases lay in between. The CDR3 has 14 residues.

The chain combines TRBV5-4 with TRBJ2-5; D is perhaps TRBD1 (7 bases). Trimming removed 4 bases at V and 5 bases at J, with 18 bases between. This CDR3 is 15 amino acids long. Germline V gene lookup returns CDR1 SGHNT and CDR2 YYREEE (reference sequence). The CDR3 loop reads CASSGGTDYYETQYF. The CDR3 coding sequence is TGTGCCAGCAGCGGCGGGACAGACTATTATGAGACCCAGTACTTC.

This clone has a handful of counts. The chain combines TRBV7-9 with TRBJ2-7; no firm D call. The CDR3 extends over 13 amino acids. Germline V gives CDR1 SEHNR, CDR2 FQNEAQ (reference sequence). Trimming pared 2 bases from V and 7 bases from J, leaving 12 bases between. CDR3 in amino acids: CASSLLGPVEQYF. The DNA for the CDR3 is TGTGCCAGCAGCTTATTAGGGCCCGTGGAGCAGTACTTC. Full variable domain (missing parts from reference TRBV7-9 and TRBJ2-7): DTGVSQNPRHKITKRGQNVTFRCDPISEHNRLYWYRQTLGQGPEFLTYFQNEAQLEKSRLLSDRFSAERPKGSFSTLEIQRTEQGDSAMYLCASSLLGPVEQYFGPGTRLTVT.

In regard to this clone: The sample has other DNA sequences that encode this CDR3 too. The CDR3 nucleotides read TGTGCCAGCAGCTTGGGCCAGCTGTATGGCTACACCTTC. Protein sequence: CASSLGQLYGYTF. V gene TRBV7-9 combines with J gene TRBJ1-2; D gene uncertain. Trimming shortened V by 3 bases and J by 5 bases, and 10 bases separated the two germline ends. Germline V CDR1 and CDR2: SEHNR, FQNEAQ (reference sequence). The length of the CDR3 is 13 residues.

This clone was detected only a few times. The CDR3 bases are TGTGCCAGTAGAAAACAGGGGAATTCTGGAAACACCATATATTTT. It specifies CASRKQGNSGNTIYF. The V gene is TRBV19, the J gene TRBJ1-3; 7 bases map to TRBD1. This CDR3 spans 15 amino acids. The germline gives CDR1 LNHDA, CDR2 SQIVND (reference sequence). V shed 6 bases, J shed 1 base, and the junction held 6 bases outside the gene matches.

V and J are TRBV6-5 and TRBJ1-6, with D possibly matching TRBD1 (5 bases). Trimming left V 7 bases short and J 9 bases short, with 19 bases between. The CDR3 sequence is 15 residues long. Germline V lookup: CDR1 MNHEY, CDR2 SVGAGI. The CDR3 nucleotides read TGTGCCAGCACCTCGACAGAACCCTCTGGTTCACCCCTCCACTTT. Translation: CASTSTEPSGSPLHF.

The CDR3 DNA reads as TGTGCCAGCTCACCACCGGGGGGGCTTACAGATACGCAGTATTTT. It codes for CASSPPGGLTDTQYF. The genes are TRBV18 and TRBJ2-3, with a tentative D call TRBD2 (7 bases). Germline V gene lookup returns CDR1 KGHSH and CDR2 LQKENI. The CDR3 contains 15 residues. Deletions cut 0 bases from V and 3 bases from J, with 10 bases between.

The J gene is TRBJ2-3, the V gene TRBV5-1; D gene uncertain. This CDR3 spans 14 amino acids. Germline CDR1 and CDR2: SGHRS and YFSETQ. V was pared by 7 bases and J by 2 bases, with 14 bases between. The CDR3 bases are TGCGCCAGCGCGGAACAGTCAGCCACAGATACGCAGTATTTT. It specifies CASAEQSATDTQYF.

The V call is TRBV5-5, the J call TRBJ2-2; a possible D gene is TRBD2 (6 bases). The CDR3 length is 14 residues. V was trimmed by 3 bases and J by 4 bases, leaving 10 bases between them. Germline CDR1 reads SGHKS; CDR2 reads YYEKEE (reference sequence). CDR3 region: CASSWDSSTGELFF. CDR3 in DNA: TGTGCCAGCAGCTGGGACTCCTCCACCGGGGAGCTGTTTTTT.

The rearrangement joins TRBV10-3 to TRBJ1-2, with D maybe TRBD1 (6 bases). CDR1 ENHRY and CDR2 SYGVKD come from the germline V gene. The CDR3 spans 14 residues. V was trimmed by 6 bases and J by 7 bases, leaving 18 bases between them. CDR3 nucleotide sequence: TGTGCCATCAGCCCCAACAGGGAAGTTGGTGGCTACACCTTC. Its protein product is CAISPNREVGGYTF.

This clone appeared once. The chain joins TRBV10-3 to TRBJ1-2; 9 positions agree with TRBD1. This CDR3 is built from 15 residues. Germline values: CDR1 ENHRY, CDR2 SYGVKD. V gave up 5 bases and J gave up 2 bases; unmatched junction bases: 6. As DNA, the CDR3 is TGTGCCATCAGTTCCCGGGACAGGGACAACTATGGCTACACCTTC. Protein sequence: CAISSRDRDNYGYTF.

V usage is TRBV6-1 and J usage is TRBJ2-3; D not certain. The V end lost 3 bases, the J end lost 5 bases, and 3 bases lay between the germline ends. This CDR3 has 11 amino acids. Germline loops: CDR1 MNHNS, CDR2 SASEGT. This CDR3 reads CASSEVDTQYF. The DNA for the CDR3 is TGTGCCAGCAGTGAGGTAGATACGCAGTATTTT.

The gene calls are TRBV19 and TRBJ1-4; D might be TRBD1 (5 bases). V lost 4 bases and J lost 0, with 12 bases in between. This CDR3 spans 16 amino acids. CDR1 LNHDA and CDR2 SQIVND come from the germline V gene (reference sequence). The CDR3 region is CASSTPTAATNEKLFF. CDR3 nucleotides: TGTGCCAGTAGTACCCCGACAGCAGCAACTAATGAAAAACTGTTTTTT.

The chain employs TRBV5-6 and TRBJ2-5; no clear D gene. The CDR3 runs 13 residues. Germline assignment: CDR1 SGHDT and CDR2 YYEEEE. V was shortened by 2 bases and J by 2 bases, with 7 bases between the two germline ends. The CDR3 region is CASSLGRQETQYF. The CDR3 nucleotides read TGTGCCAGCAGCTTAGGGCGTCAAGAGACCCAGTACTTC.